This T cell receptor beta chain was identified during a study of T-cell memory formation after mild COVID-19. Study-wide results and caveats: Nothing showed for sure that second-wave clones peaking on day 37 were SARS-CoV-2 specific.

Trimming took 0 bases from V and 4 from J, leaving 10 bases between them. The CDR3 has 14 residues. Germline V gene lookup returns CDR1 SGHRS and CDR2 YFSETQ. 5'RACE primed at constant segments yielded TCR alpha and TCR beta cDNA libraries bearing sample barcodes and UMIs. TCRdb re-analysed the 5' RACE reads in MiXCR, keeping a single row per CDR3 protein. This table has approximately 180,000 distinct CDR3 sequences, roughly 16% appearing once. In regard to this clonotype: Its antigen is not identified.

The sample taken for sequencing was PBMCs or a T cell subset sorted from them (not recorded which). The TCR sequence derives from an adult woman who had mild COVID-19 (a few samples of this study predate the infection). Cell type and time point are not known. This chain connects TRBV5-1 to TRBJ1-1; D remains unclear. The CDR3 sequence is CASSLEFSATEAFF. The CDR3 DNA follows: TGCGCCAGCAGCTTGGAGTTTTCGGCCACTGAAGCTTTCTTT.